The rows below give T cell receptor beta chains drawn from one sample of a study of cytomegalovirus exposure and HLA in healthy donors. TCRdb's copy holds only in-frame clones and misses some; the assay was immunoSEQ multiplex PCR. The sample yields fewer than 200,000 clones, about three quarters seen once. The specimen was PBMCs. Receptor source: a woman in her thirties in good health and CMV-seronegative. Both conserved end residues are trimmed from each CDR3. Fields, in order: V gene, CDR3 protein.

>TRBV6-1
ASSEGTGNEKLF
>TRBV9
ASSVLAESYNEQF
>TRBV4-1
ASSQGQGAYNEQF
>TRBV20-1
SASSGSKQY
>TRBV6-5
ASSYSPGGSTEAF
>TRBV5-4
ASSLVPGQGTGELF
>TRBV18
ASSSRQRNSYEQY
>TRBV11-2
ASSSGAKYNEQF
>TRBV9
ASSAEGLAGNEQF
>TRBV5-4
ASMDRGTGTEAF
>TRBV5-6
ASSLDRDLMGQY
>TRBV29-1
SVKQGQGTEAF
>TRBV9
ASTGQDSTDTQY
>TRBV2
ASILSVGGQY
>TRBV2
ASTLDRNTGELF
>TRBV7-8
ASTDTGKVDEQY
>TRBV5-6
ASRIRGVGSYNEQF
>TRBV30
AWSATGNQPQH
>TRBV7-3
ASSPKGGRKETQY
>TRBV29-1
SVDSGVETQY
>TRBV28
ASSELESEGRQPQH
>TRBV29-1
SHNENEKLF
>TRBV15
ATSPPTSGYEQY
>TRBV6-8
ASSYPTPPRGGAVDTQY
>TRBV7-2
ASRKGVGMLVNTEAF
>TRBV5-1
ASSLRVSYEQY
>TRBV6-5
ASSYGQGAWETQY
>TRBV7-6
ASSPRVAGGNTQY
>TRBV5-4
ASSPDRETQY
>TRBV7-2
ASRAGANVLT
>TRBV11-2
ASSLHISGNTIY
>TRBV14
ASSQVLSSYNEQF
>TRBV7-2
ASSTRGSGTGGSEQY
>TRBV5-8
ASSLGARQSSYEQY
>TRBV28
ASSLWAGGPDNEQF
>TRBV7-9
ASSTGLPEQF
>TRBV2
ASSELAANTGELF
>TRBV29-1
SVEDSSGANVLT
>TRBV2
ASSEFGTATGNTIY
>TRBV29-1
SVVGQQNTEAF
>TRBV9
ASSKHTGENTEAF
>TRBV7-8
ASSLGLAGRY
>TRBV9
ASSVTTRGGYT
>TRBV10-3
AISDQREGREDTQY
>TRBV5-4
ASSSITKATGELF
>TRBV10-3
AISEGSTSGRYNEQF
>TRBV7-2
ASSPGLDEQY
>TRBV4-3
ASSQDQSAHSYEQY
>TRBV4-3
ASSQDELRGQGDTEAF
>TRBV30
AWTDYNTEAF
>TRBV27
ASTRETEAF
>TRBV5-1
ATKPGTGDYNEQF
>TRBV6-1
ASSEVDRGRGEAF